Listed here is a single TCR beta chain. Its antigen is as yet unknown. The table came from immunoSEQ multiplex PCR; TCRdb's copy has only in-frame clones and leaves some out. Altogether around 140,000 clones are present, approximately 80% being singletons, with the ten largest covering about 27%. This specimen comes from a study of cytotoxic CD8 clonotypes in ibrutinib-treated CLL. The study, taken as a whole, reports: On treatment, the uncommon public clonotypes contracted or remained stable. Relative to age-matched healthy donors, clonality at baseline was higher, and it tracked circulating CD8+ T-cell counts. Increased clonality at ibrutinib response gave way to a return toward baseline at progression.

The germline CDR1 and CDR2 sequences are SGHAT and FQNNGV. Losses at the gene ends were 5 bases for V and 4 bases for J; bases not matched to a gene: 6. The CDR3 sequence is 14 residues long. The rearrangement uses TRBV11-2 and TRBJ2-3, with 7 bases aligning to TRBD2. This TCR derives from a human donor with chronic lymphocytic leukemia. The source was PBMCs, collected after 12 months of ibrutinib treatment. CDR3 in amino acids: CASSLLALADTQYF. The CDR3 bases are TGTGCCAGCAGCCTACTAGCGTTAGCAGATACGCAGTATTTT.